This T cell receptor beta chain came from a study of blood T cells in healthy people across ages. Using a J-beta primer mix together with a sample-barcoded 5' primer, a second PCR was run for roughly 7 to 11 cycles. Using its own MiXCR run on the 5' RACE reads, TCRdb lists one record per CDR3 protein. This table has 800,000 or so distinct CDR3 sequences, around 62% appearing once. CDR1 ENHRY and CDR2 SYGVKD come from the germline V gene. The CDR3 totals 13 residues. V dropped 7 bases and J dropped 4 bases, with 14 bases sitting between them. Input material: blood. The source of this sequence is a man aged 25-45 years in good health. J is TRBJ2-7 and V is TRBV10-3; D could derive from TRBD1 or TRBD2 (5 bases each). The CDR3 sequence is CAIKIGAGYEQYF. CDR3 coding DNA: TGTGCCATCAAGATCGGGGCCGGATACGAGCAGTACTTC.